This T cell receptor (beta chain) was found in a study of blood T cell repertoires in COVID-19. The protocol was immunoSEQ multiplex PCR, while the TCRdb copy is restricted to in-frame clones and leaves out a portion. The sample consists of 150,000 or so clones, 81% of them appearing once. This clone was detected only once. The CDR3 covers 15 residues. Germline-derived CDR1 and CDR2 are SNHLY and FYNNEI. V was trimmed by 4 bases and J by 0 bases, leaving 10 bases between them. The TCR comes from a human donor with acute or convalescent COVID-19. The donor label of this sample is uncertain. The gene calls are TRBV2 and TRBJ1-3; D unclear. Material for sequencing was peripheral blood. The CDR3 is CASSGFRHSGNTIYF. In DNA form, the CDR3 reads TGTGCCAGCAGTGGGTTCAGGCACTCTGGAAACACCATATATTTT.